The entry below describes one TCR beta chain. This clonotype is a singleton in its sample. Its antigen specificity is not known. No base quality information exists; no much larger clone differs at one position. One read alone provides weak support. The CDR3 runs 13 amino acids, cysteine and phenylalanine included. Only the CDR3 DNA is retained, 39 bases long and in frame from the first base. In the germline V gene, CDR1 corresponds to SGHRS and CDR2 to YFSETQ. The germline ends are 11 bases apart after V is trimmed by 4 bases and J by 3 bases. Library preparation was by PCR. Sequencing was performed on an Illumina HiSeq 2500. To reduce PCR and sequencing biases, unique molecular identifiers were built into the TCR beta cDNA libraries. Roughly 500,000 cDNA molecules were obtained for every 1 to 10 million input T cells, so each molecule roughly corresponded to one T cell. The same protocol used for the earlier healthy control dataset was applied to prepare and sequence the patient libraries. Within a given batch, samples were prepared together, multiplexed and sequenced on the same HiSeq lane. Per the authors' processing: MIGEC handled the raw barcoded reads, throwing out single-read molecular identifier groups before consensus assembly and CDR3 extraction. Clonotype tables were post-analysed with VDJtools, normalizing diversity by down-sampling all datasets to the smallest sample size. In repertoire overlap clustering, CDR3 amino acid sequences, but not nucleotide sequences, were matched to correct batch-related cross-sample contamination. TCRdb trimmed public reads at Q25 via fastp, called clones via MiXCR and kept in-frame beta chains. Each entry merges the rows of one CDR3 protein and shows their most common DNA and genes. The V and J calls were not made by the authors but by TCRdb's processing. The sample table shows under 200,000 distinct CDR3 sequences, and 29% are seen once. The ten largest clones add up to roughly 3.4% of the sample.

This sample is drawn from a study of post-analysis software for immune sequencing data (dated by TCRdb to between 2014 and 2017). Some background on the complete study: Recorded disease courses included relapsing-remitting, secondary progressive and progressive-relapsing multiple sclerosis, with some patients lacking subtype annotation. Patient repertoires were compared against about a dozen previously published healthy control repertoires from donors aged roughly 6 to 28 years. A subset of samples was prepared in parallel using single-end sample barcoding, then pooled and co-amplified after Illumina adapter ligation. Broad study findings and their caveats: The multiple sclerosis patient group was slightly younger than the control group. Patients showed significantly higher frequencies than controls for a handful of TRBV segments, among them TRBV5-6, TRBV5-1 and TRBV20-1. Direct clustering with F measure showed strong co-clustering of samples prepared in the same batch, prompting a batch-effect correction. Significantly lower normalized Chao1 diversity was found in multiple sclerosis patients than in controls, suggesting substantial peripheral T-cell clonal expansion.

To demonstrate the VDJtools post-analysis software, the study profiled TCR beta repertoires from the peripheral blood of about 13 young patients with multiple sclerosis. The multiple sclerosis patients were children and adolescents ranging in age from about 6 to 17 years. The sequenced sample consisted of blood. The source is a girl between 2 and 17 years old with multiple sclerosis. The rearrangement combines TRBV5-1 with TRBJ2-7; a weak D assignment points to TRBD1 (6 bases agree). The CDR3 protein is CASSLGAYYEQYF. In nucleotides, the sequence is TGCGCCAGCAGCCTGGGGGCGTACTACGAGCAGTACTTC.